This TCR beta chain was captured by sequencing in a study of radiotherapy plus CTLA-4 blockade in lung cancer (dated by TCRdb to about 2018). Study-level background: Objective responses occurred in roughly a sixth of enrolled patients, and over 30% achieved disease control.

Summary of the overall study and its limitations: Increased serum interferon-beta after radiation, together with early dynamic changes in blood T cell clones, were reported to be the strongest predictors of response. TCR clones derived from tumors expanded in peripheral blood after treatment with radiotherapy and ipilimumab.

Measured from the cysteine to the phenylalanine, the CDR3 is 15 residues long. Only the CDR3 DNA stays, 45 bases, in frame from base 1. The germline V gene sets CDR1 to SNHLY and CDR2 to FYNNEI. The V end gives up 6 bases and the J end 2 bases, leaving 6 bases in the junction not matched to a gene. A word on this clone: Its antigen remains undetermined. The record has no base qualities; no much larger clone is one base away.

The study evaluated CTLA-4 blockade (ipilimumab) given together with focal radiation therapy in patients who had chemo-refractory metastatic non-small-cell lung cancer. To prepare the library, the immunoSEQ multiplex PCR assay was applied. TCRdb holds this immuneACCESS table with in-frame rearrangements only. Some clones are missing; in checked studies, unresolved V genes explain under half, and the rest has no known cause. This sample has nearly 95,000 clones in its table, and 80% to 85% of those were observed once. Roughly 25% of the sample lies in the top ten. The sequencing here drew on peripheral blood, taken from a patient treated with radiotherapy plus ipilimumab. This sequence was found in a human donor with non-small cell lung cancer that progressed on radiotherapy plus ipilimumab. This receptor chain uses TRBV2 and TRBJ2-1, and 8 bases in between align with TRBD2. The sequenced DNA: TGTGCCAGCAGCGAGCGGGAGACCCCCTACAATGAGCAGTTCTTC. It codes for CASSERETPYNEQFF.